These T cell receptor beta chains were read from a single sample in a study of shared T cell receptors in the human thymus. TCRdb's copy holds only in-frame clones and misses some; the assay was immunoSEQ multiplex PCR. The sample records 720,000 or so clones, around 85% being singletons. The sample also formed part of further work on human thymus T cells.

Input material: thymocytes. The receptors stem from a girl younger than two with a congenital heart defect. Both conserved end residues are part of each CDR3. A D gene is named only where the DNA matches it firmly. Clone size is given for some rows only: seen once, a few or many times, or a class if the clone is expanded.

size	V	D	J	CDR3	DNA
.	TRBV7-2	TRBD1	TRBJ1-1	CASSPTGGDEAFF	TGTGCCAGCAGCCCGACAGGGGGCGATGAAGCTTTCTTT
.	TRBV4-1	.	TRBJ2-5	CASSQESTGYEETQYF	TGCGCCAGCAGCCAAGAATCCACAGGGTATGAGGAGACCCAGTACTTC
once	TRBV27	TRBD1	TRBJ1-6	CASSTSDRGSLGSPLHF	TGTGCCAGCAGTACCTCGGACAGGGGCTCCTTGGGGTCACCCCTCCACTTT
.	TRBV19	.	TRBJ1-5	CATNRGFNQPQHF	TGTGCCACCAATAGGGGGTTCAATCAGCCCCAGCATTTT
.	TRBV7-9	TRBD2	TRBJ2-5	CASSLPGGRGFAETQYF	TGTGCCAGCAGCTTACCGGGGGGGCGAGGATTCGCAGAGACCCAGTACTTC
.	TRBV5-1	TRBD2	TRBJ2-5	CASSVSGGRQETQYF	TGCGCCAGCAGCGTCAGCGGGGGTCGCCAAGAGACCCAGTACTTC
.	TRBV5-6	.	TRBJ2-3	CASSLDRPQTQYF	TGTGCCAGCAGCTTGGACAGACCTCAGACGCAGTATTTT
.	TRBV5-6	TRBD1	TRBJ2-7	CASSLGRGSSYEQYF	TGTGCCAGCAGCTTGGGCAGGGGGAGCTCCTACGAGCAGTACTTC
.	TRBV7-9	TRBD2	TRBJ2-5	CASSRTSGGRQETQYF	TGTGCCAGCAGCCGCACTAGCGGGGGGCGACAAGAGACCCAGTACTTC
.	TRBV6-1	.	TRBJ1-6	CASSVENPLHF	TGTGCCAGCAGTGTGGAGAATCCCCTCCACTTT
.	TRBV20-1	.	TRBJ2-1	CSASKRHEQFF	TGCAGTGCTAGTAAGAGGCATGAGCAGTTCTTC
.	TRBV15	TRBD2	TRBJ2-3	CATSRGGAGGRDTQYF	TGTGCCACCAGCAGAGGTGGCGCGGGGGGGAGAGATACGCAGTATTTT
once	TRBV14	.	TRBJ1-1	CASSQSPSRAMNTEAFF	TGTGCCAGCAGCCAGTCTCCGAGCAGGGCAATGAACACTGAAGCTTTCTTT
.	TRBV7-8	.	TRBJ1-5	CASSSGRTLYSNQPQHF	TGTGCCAGCAGCTCCGGTAGGACACTCTATAGCAATCAGCCCCAGCATTTT
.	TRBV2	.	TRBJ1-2	CASSESSGVVPCPYGYTF	TGTGCCAGCAGTGAATCTTCGGGTGTCGTCCCCTGCCCATATGGCTACACCTTC
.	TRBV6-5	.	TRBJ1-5	CASSLQGSNQPQHF	TGTGCCAGCAGTTTACAGGGATCCAATCAGCCCCAGCATTTT
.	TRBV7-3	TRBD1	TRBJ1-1	CASSSDRGVFLDTEAFF	TGTGCCAGCAGCTCAGACAGGGGAGTTTTTCTGGACACTGAAGCTTTCTTT
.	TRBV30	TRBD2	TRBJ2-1	CAWSPNSGPGGGPSRRTYNEQFF	TGTGCCTGGAGCCCGAATTCGGGCCCTGGCGGGGGGCCAAGTCGGCGGACCTACAATGAGCAGTTCTTC
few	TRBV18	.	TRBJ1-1	CASGGRGYTEAFF	TGTGCCAGCGGAGGTAGGGGGTACACTGAAGCTTTCTTT
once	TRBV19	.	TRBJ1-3	CASSGVANSGNTIYF	TGTGCCAGTAGTGGAGTGGCCAATTCTGGAAACACCATATATTTT
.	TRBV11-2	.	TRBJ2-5	CASSLLRETQYF	TGTGCCAGCAGCCTCCTGAGGGAGACCCAGTACTTC
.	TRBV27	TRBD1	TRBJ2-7	CASSWIRDSSYEQYF	TGTGCCAGCAGTTGGATCCGGGACAGCTCCTACGAGCAGTACTTC
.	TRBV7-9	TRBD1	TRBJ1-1	CASSLVGQGSGVYTEAFF	TGTGCCAGCAGCTTAGTGGGACAGGGGAGTGGGGTATACACTGAAGCTTTCTTT
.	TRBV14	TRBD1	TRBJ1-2	CASSQVRGQGYTF	TGTGCCAGCAGCCAAGTAAGGGGACAGGGCTACACCTTC
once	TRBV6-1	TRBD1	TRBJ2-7	CASDGQGANYEQYF	TGTGCCAGCGACGGGCAGGGGGCTAACTACGAGCAGTACTTC
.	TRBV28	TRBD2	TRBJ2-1	CASSFTPGQASGANEQFF	TGTGCCAGCAGTTTTACCCCCGGGCAGGCTAGCGGGGCAAATGAGCAGTTCTTC
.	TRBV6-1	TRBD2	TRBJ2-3	CANTYRLAGLDTQYF	TGTGCCAACACCTATAGACTAGCGGGGTTAGATACGCAGTATTTT
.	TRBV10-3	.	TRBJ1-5	CAISDNTGTFGQPQHF	TGTGCCATCAGTGACAACACCGGGACATTCGGTCAGCCCCAGCATTTT
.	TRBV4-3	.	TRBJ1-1	CASSQDLGLNTEAFF	TGCGCCAGCAGCCAAGATCTAGGATTGAACACTGAAGCTTTCTTT
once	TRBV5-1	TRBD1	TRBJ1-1	CASKGQGRTEAFF	TGCGCCAGCAAGGGACAGGGGAGAACTGAAGCTTTCTTT
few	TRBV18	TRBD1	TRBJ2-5	CASSPCNRGPQETQYF	TGTGCCAGCTCACCTTGCAACAGGGGGCCCCAAGAGACCCAGTACTTC
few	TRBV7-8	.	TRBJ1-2	CASSCDTATNYGYTF	TGTGCCAGCAGCTGTGACACAGCCACTAACTATGGCTACACCTTC
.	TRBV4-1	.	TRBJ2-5	CASSHGDLGTQYF	TGCGCCAGCAGCCACGGGGATTTGGGGACCCAGTACTTC
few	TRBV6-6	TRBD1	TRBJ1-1	CATPRGQGGEAFF	TGTGCCACCCCCAGGGGGCAGGGAGGTGAAGCTTTCTTT
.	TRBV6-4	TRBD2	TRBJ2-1	CASSAYSGGARVEQFF	TGTGCCAGCAGTGCCTATAGCGGGGGGGCCCGGGTTGAGCAGTTCTTC
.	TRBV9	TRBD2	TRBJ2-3	CASRGLAGEADTQYF	TGTGCCAGCAGGGGACTAGCGGGGGAGGCGGATACGCAGTATTTT
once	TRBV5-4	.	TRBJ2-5	CASSFVAHQETQYF	TGTGCCAGCAGCTTTGTGGCCCACCAAGAGACCCAGTACTTC
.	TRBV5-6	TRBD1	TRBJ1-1	CASSVPGQGDTEAFF	TGTGCCAGCAGCGTTCCGGGACAGGGGGACACTGAAGCTTTCTTT
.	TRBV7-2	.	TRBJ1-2	CASSLDLNEGIKNYGYTF	TGTGCCAGCAGCTTAGACCTGAATGAGGGCATAAAGAACTATGGCTACACCTTC
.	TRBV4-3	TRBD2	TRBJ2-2	CASSHQLAGANTGELFF	TGCGCCAGCAGCCACCAACTAGCGGGGGCCAACACCGGGGAGCTGTTTTTT
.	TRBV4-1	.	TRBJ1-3	CASSQDCILRSSGNTIYF	TGCGCCAGCAGCCAAGATTGCATCTTGAGGTCCTCTGGAAACACCATATATTTT
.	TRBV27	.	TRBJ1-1	CASSSIGNTEAFF	TGTGCCAGCAGTTCGATCGGGAACACTGAAGCTTTCTTT
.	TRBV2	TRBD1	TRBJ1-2	CASDRDLRGYGYTF	TGTGCCAGTGACAGGGATTTAAGAGGCTATGGCTACACCTTC
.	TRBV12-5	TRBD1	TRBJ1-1	CASGPRQGKAFF	TGTGCTAGTGGTCCCCGACAGGGAAAAGCTTTCTTT
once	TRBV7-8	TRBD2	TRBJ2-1	CASSPWAGGQNEQFF	TGTGCCAGCAGCCCGTGGGCGGGGGGGCAAAATGAGCAGTTCTTC
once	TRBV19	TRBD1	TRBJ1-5	CASRDRGRQPQHF	TGTGCCAGTAGGGACAGGGGACGACAGCCCCAGCATTTT
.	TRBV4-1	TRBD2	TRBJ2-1	CASSHPTYQRGGLNEQFF	TGCGCCAGCAGCCATCCTACCTATCAGCGGGGGGGTCTAAATGAGCAGTTCTTC
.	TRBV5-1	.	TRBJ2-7	CASSSDRLGTYEQYF	TGCGCCAGCAGCTCCGACAGGTTGGGCACCTACGAGCAGTACTTC
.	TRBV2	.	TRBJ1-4	CAQKPPDSSNEKLFF	TGTGCCCAAAAGCCCCCGGACAGTTCTAATGAAAAACTGTTTTTT
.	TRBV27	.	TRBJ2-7	CASSHRATYEQYF	TGTGCCAGCAGTCACAGGGCCACCTACGAGCAGTACTTC
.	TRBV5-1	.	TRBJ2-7	CASSSYYEQYF	TGCGCCAGCAGCTCTTACTACGAGCAGTACTTC
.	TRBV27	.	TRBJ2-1	CASSLRGKTNEQFF	TGTGCCAGCAGTTTACGCGGTAAGACCAATGAGCAGTTCTTC
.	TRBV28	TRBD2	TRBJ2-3	CASRGLGLAGAKLRESQGSDTQYF	TGTGCCAGCAGGGGGCTGGGGCTAGCGGGAGCCAAACTTAGGGAATCCCAGGGGTCAGATACGCAGTATTTT
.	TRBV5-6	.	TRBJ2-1	CASTSRRGGLRNEQFF	TGTGCCAGCACCTCACGTCGCGGGGGCCTAAGGAATGAGCAGTTCTTC